The next 28 T cell receptor beta chains were all read from a single sample in a study of Graves' ophthalmopathy and Graves' hyperthyroidism listed by TCRdb under 2018. Sequencing relied on an Illumina HiSeq 2000. For repertoire sequencing, TCR beta CDR3 regions were amplified from RNA transcripts. The first round of RT-PCR was done with HTBI primers and the Qiagen OneStep RT-PCR kit, and was followed by a second round of multiplex PCR, then size selection and purification. TCRdb trimmed public reads at Q25 via fastp, called clones via MiXCR and kept in-frame beta chains. Each entry merges the rows of one CDR3 protein and shows their most common DNA and genes. The sample table contains around 470,000 distinct CDR3 sequences; only one count was recorded for around 15% of them. Of the sample, about a tenth is held by the ten largest clones. Sequencing was done on a sample of blood. These TCRs come from a woman aged 25 to 39 with Graves' ophthalmopathy. Donor details come from another sample of the same person, matched by shared clones.

This clonotype has ten or more counts. The chain recombines TRBV30 with TRBJ2-5; either TRBD1 or TRBD2 may supply D (5 bases each). Germline assignment: CDR1 GTSNPN and CDR2 SVGIG (reference sequence). The germline V and J ends were trimmed by 2 bases and 3 bases, with 16 bases remaining between them. The CDR3 is 15 residues long. The CDR3 reads CAWSPGQTTKETQYF. The CDR3 region has the DNA TGTGCCTGGAGTCCGGGGCAGACCACTAAAGAGACCCAGTACTTC.

This clonotype was detected ten times or more. V gene TRBV24-1 combines with J gene TRBJ1-5, with D tentatively TRBD1 (6 bases). Germline V lookup: CDR1 KGHDR, CDR2 SFDVKD. The CDR3 loop spans 13 amino acids. V was clipped by 5 bases and J by 8 bases, with 12 bases between them. The CDR3 sequence: CATSVPGEEPQHF. Written as DNA, the CDR3 is TGTGCCACCAGTGTTCCAGGGGAAGAGCCCCAGCATTTT.

This clonotype was seen ten or more times. The chain combines TRBV12-3 or TRBV12-4 with TRBJ2-7; TRBD1 aligns across 8 bases. The CDR3 contains 13 residues. V trimming: 7 bases; J trimming: 6 bases; junction bases outside the gene matches: 8. CDR3 in amino acids: CASTLDRVSEQYF. The CDR3 DNA is TGTGCCAGCACCCTGGACAGGGTGAGCGAGCAGTACTTC.

The chain combines TRBV12-5 with TRBJ1-3; D is unresolved. CDR1 is LGHNT and CDR2 is FRNRAP in the germline V gene. The CDR3 covers 15 residues. The V end lost 0 bases, the J end lost 4 bases, and 10 bases lay between the germline ends. The chain's CDR3 is CASGLVRGTGNTIYF. CDR3 in DNA: TGTGCTAGTGGTTTGGTACGAGGTACAGGAAACACCATATATTTT.

This clonotype has only a few counts. This clone may be a read error of a much larger clone one base away. The rearrangement uses TRBV7-8 and TRBJ2-5, with TRBD2 identical over 11 bases. CDR1 SGHVS and CDR2 FQNEAQ come from the germline V gene. The CDR3 totals 17 residues. The CDR3 loop reads CASSLRTSGGIQETKYF. CDR3 coding DNA: TGTGCCAGCAGCTTGCGAACTAGCGGGGGTATCCAAGAGACCAAGTACTTC.

The sample holds many counts of this clonotype. This chain connects TRBV12-3 or TRBV12-4 to TRBJ2-7, with 9 nucleotides matching TRBD2. The V gene end was trimmed by 4 bases and the J gene end by 4 bases; junction bases not matched to a gene: 8. The CDR3 spans 15 residues. The CDR3 coding sequence is TGTGCCAGCAGTTCTAGAGCGGGGGGCTGGTACGAGCAGTACTTC. Its translation: CASSSRAGGWYEQYF.

The J gene is TRBJ2-7, the V gene TRBV20-1; D uncertain. With 5 bases removed from V and 2 bases from J, the gap between germline ends came to 10 bases. This CDR3 spans 12 amino acids. Germline V lookup: CDR1 DFQATT, CDR2 SNEGSKA (reference sequence). The CDR3: CSALTSPYEQYF. In DNA, the CDR3 is TGCAGTGCTCTCACCTCCCCCTACGAGCAGTACTTC.

The table lists this clonotype with many counts. The chain employs TRBV6-5 and TRBJ2-4; the match to TRBD2 covers 9 bases. CDR1 MNHEY and CDR2 SVGAGI come from the germline V gene. V shed 2 bases and J 0 bases; nucleotides not matched to a gene: 8. This CDR3 is 18 amino acids long. CDR3 sequence: CASSYLHSGREAKNIQYF. The CDR3 DNA is TGTGCCAGCAGTTACCTCCATAGCGGGAGAGAAGCCAAAAACATTCAGTACTTC.

The chain combines TRBV30 with TRBJ1-1; possibly TRBD1 for D (5 bases). The germline gives CDR1 GTSNPN, CDR2 SVGIG (reference sequence). The CDR3 is made up of 13 amino acids. The V end lost 3 bases, the J end lost 3 bases, and 11 bases lay between the germline ends. CDR3 region: CAWSDLGDTEAFF. CDR3 DNA: TGTGCCTGGAGCGACTTGGGGGACACTGAAGCTTTCTTT.

The V gene is TRBV12-3 or TRBV12-4, the J gene TRBJ2-1; 8 bases fit TRBD2. CDR3 length: 14 amino acids. V lost 6 bases to trimming and J lost 10 bases; unmatched junction nucleotides: 11. For the CDR3, the DNA is TGTGCCAGCAGCCCGGACTGGGGACTAGGAGAGCAGTTCTTC. It specifies CASSPDWGLGEQFF.

The chain couples TRBV6-1 to TRBJ2-7; possible D gene TRBD2, 6 bases. In germline, CDR1 is MNHNS, CDR2 SASEGT. The CDR3 consists of 17 residues. Trimming removed 8 bases at V and 6 bases at J, with 29 bases between. CDR3 nucleotide sequence: TGTGCCAGCCGCGAGTTACTGGGTCTAGCGCATTCAGGCGAGCAGTACTTC. Translation gives CASRELLGLAHSGEQYF.

This clonotype occurred many times. The V call is TRBV6-1, the J call TRBJ1-2; D call uncertain. The V end was cut by 0 bases, the J end by 7 bases, with 9 bases between. Germline V gives CDR1 MNHNS, CDR2 SASEGT. CDR3 size: 13 residues. This chain's CDR3 is CASSEAAGFGYTF. CDR3 DNA: TGTGCCAGCAGTGAAGCTGCGGGGTTTGGCTACACCTTC.

In regard to this clonotype: This may be a read error, as it is one base from a much larger clone. This chain links TRBV2 with TRBJ2-2; weak D call: TRBD2 (5 bases). Germline CDR1 and CDR2: SNHLY and FYNNEI. This CDR3 region has 16 residues. For the CDR3, the DNA is TGTGCCAGCACCAGAAAAAACGGGATTAACACCGGGGAGCCGTTTTTT. Translating it yields CASTRKNGINTGEPFF.

Points on this clonotype: The junction and the germline gene differ at one end; a read error may be behind it. The gene calls are TRBV6-1 and TRBJ1-5; D possibly corresponds to TRBD1 (6 bases). Germline loops: CDR1 MNHNS, CDR2 SASEGT. This CDR3 is built from 16 residues. The CDR3 DNA reads TGTGCCAGCAGTGAAGAGGGGGATAGGAACCATCAGCCTCAGCATTTT. The encoded protein is CASSEEGDRNHQPQHF.

The sample holds many counts of this clonotype. The V and J genes are TRBV20-1 and TRBJ1-6, with D hard to call. The CDR3 spans 13 residues. Germline V gene data show CDR1 as DFQATT and CDR2 as SNEGSKA (reference sequence). Trimming took off 3 bases at V and 7 bases at J, with 10 bases between the two ends. The CDR3 is CSARWAPNSPLHF. In DNA form, the CDR3 reads TGCAGTGCTAGGTGGGCCCCGAATTCACCCCTCCACTTT.

This clonotype was counted many times. The chain combines TRBV5-5 with TRBJ1-5; D remains unclear. Trimming left V 0 bases short and J 3 bases short, with 10 bases between. There are 15 residues in the CDR3. Germline V CDR1 and CDR2: SGHKS, YYEKEE (reference sequence). CDR3 amino acids: CASSLEKASNQPQHF. The DNA for the CDR3 is TGTGCCAGCAGCTTGGAAAAGGCCTCCAATCAGCCCCAGCATTTT.

In DNA form, the CDR3 reads TGTGCCAGCAGTGAAGAAGGTGGACAGAACACTGAAGCTTTCTTT. This codes for CASSEEGGQNTEAFF. The chain employs TRBV6-1 and TRBJ1-1, with D possibly being TRBD1 (5 bases). This CDR3 is built from 15 residues. Trimming stripped 1 base from V and 1 base from J, with 10 bases between. Germline assignment: CDR1 MNHNS and CDR2 SASEGT.

This clonotype was found many times. V usage is TRBV2 and J usage is TRBJ2-7; 7 bases map to TRBD1. V lost 7 bases, J lost 2 bases, and 8 bases stayed unmatched. In germline, CDR1 is SNHLY, CDR2 FYNNEI. The CDR3 has 14 residues. CDR3 amino acids: CASTRRGYTYEQYF. The CDR3 bases are TGTGCCAGCACCCGCAGGGGGTATACCTACGAGCAGTACTTC.

This clonotype occurred many times. The chain joins TRBV7-2 to TRBJ2-7, with 10 bases lining up with TRBD2. Germline trimming cut 4 bases from V and 2 bases from J; bases unmatched to any gene: 5. This CDR3 region has 15 residues. Germline V gene sequence: CDR1 SGHTA, CDR2 FQGNSA. Here the CDR3 DNA reads TGTGCCAGCAGCTCCCAAGCGGGGGGGCCCTACGAGCAGTACTTC. This encodes CASSSQAGGPYEQYF.

This clonotype has ten or more counts. The chain is built from TRBV7-2 and TRBJ2-7, with a weak D call TRBD1 (6 bases). The germline V gene has CDR1 SGHTA and CDR2 FQGNSA. Deletions cut 3 bases from V and 2 bases from J, with 8 bases between. There are 13 residues in the CDR3. CDR3 bases: TGTGCCAGCAGCTTGGACAGAACCTACGAGCAGTACTTC. Translating it yields CASSLDRTYEQYF. Using reference TRBV7-2 and TRBJ2-7 for the parts outside the CDR3, the full variable domain is GAGVSQSPSNKVTEKGKDVELRCDPISGHTALYWYRQSLGQGLEFLIYFQGNSAPDKSGLPSDRFSAERTGGSVSTLTIQRTQQEDSAVYLCASSLDRTYEQYFGPGTRLTVT.

This clonotype was counted only a few times. A much larger clonotype is one base distant, so this may be a read error. This chain connects TRBV19 to TRBJ1-1, with TRBD1 as a possible D gene (5 bases). The CDR3 is 15 amino acids. From germline, CDR1 is LNHDA and CDR2 SQIVND (reference sequence). The CDR3 loop is CASSISGRSGTEACF. DNA for the CDR3: TGTGCCAGTAGTATATCTGGACGGTCAGGGACTGAAGCTTGCTTT.

The chain joins TRBV30 to TRBJ1-1; D gene ambiguous. V dropped 0 bases and J dropped 5 bases, with 7 bases sitting between them. The CDR3 covers 12 residues. Germline values: CDR1 GTSNPN, CDR2 SVGIG (reference sequence). The CDR3 bases are TGTGCCTGGAGTGTACGCCTAACTGAAGCTTTCTTT. This sequence encodes CAWSVRLTEAFF.

Ten or more counts support this clonotype. The chain links TRBV28 to TRBJ2-7; TRBD2 matches at 10 bases. V was pared by 6 bases and J by 0 bases, with 8 bases of the junction left unmatched. The CDR3 is 16 residues long. Germline loops: CDR1 MDHEN, CDR2 SYDVKM. CDR3 nucleotides: TGTGCCAGCAGCGTCAGTAGCGGGAGGATCTCCTACGAGCAGTACTTC. Translated: CASSVSSGRISYEQYF. The full variable domain, with the rest looked up from reference TRBV28 and TRBJ2-7, is DVKVTQSSRYLVKRTGEKVFLECVQDMDHENMFWYRQDPGLGLRLIYFSYDVKMKEKGDIPEGYSVSREKKERFSLILESASTNQTSMYLCASSVSSGRISYEQYFGPGTRLTVT.

This clonotype has just a few counts. The chain links TRBV19 to TRBJ2-2; D may be TRBD1 (5 bases). The length of the CDR3 is 14 residues. Trimming cost V 4 bases and J 7 bases, with 13 bases left between them. The germline V gene encodes CDR1 LNHDA and CDR2 SQIVND (reference sequence). Here the CDR3 reads CASSNRQGHGELFF. For the CDR3, the DNA is TGTGCCAGTAGTAACCGTCAGGGCCACGGGGAGCTGTTTTTT.

This clonotype was detected ten times or more. J is TRBJ2-7 and V is TRBV11-1; D gene unclear. The ends were cut back, 5 bases at V and 0 bases at J, with 17 bases in the middle. CDR1 and CDR2 (germline): SGHAT, FQDESV (reference sequence). The CDR3 runs to 16 residues. This chain's CDR3 is CASSDRKPDSSYEQYF. As DNA, the CDR3 is TGTGCCAGCAGCGACCGAAAACCAGATAGCTCCTACGAGCAGTACTTC. The whole variable domain, filled in from reference TRBV11-1 and TRBJ2-7, reads EAEVAQSPRYKITEKSQAVAFWCDPISGHATLYWYRQILGQGPELLVQFQDESVVDDSQLPKDRFSAERLKGVDSTLKIQPAELGDSAMYLCASSDRKPDSSYEQYFGPGTRLTVT.

This clonotype was counted at least ten times. The chain carries TRBV27 and TRBJ1-5; D is unclear. This CDR3 contains 15 residues. V lost 5 bases and J lost 0, with 11 bases in between. Germline V gene data show CDR1 as MNHEY and CDR2 as SMNVEV (reference sequence). CDR3 loop: CASSPQVISNQPQHF. For the CDR3, the DNA is TGTGCCAGCAGTCCTCAGGTTATTAGCAATCAGCCCCAGCATTTT.

Regarding this clonotype: This is likely a read error, given that the CDR3 carries no conserved phenylalanine or tryptophan at its end. It is unclear where the CDR3 begins or ends on the DNA, so no DNA is shown, and the CDR3 is as TCRdb lists it. This chain joins TRBV19 and TRBJ1-1; TRBD1 is taken as the D call from the table, unchecked against the DNA. The CDR3 spans 14 residues, counting both ends. CDR1 is LNHDA and CDR2 is SQIVND in the germline V gene (reference sequence). CDR3 sequence reads: CASSRDRMESEAFV.

This clonotype was observed many times. The CDR3: CAWSRGFAGELFF. The DNA for the CDR3 is TGTGCCTGGAGCCGAGGGTTCGCCGGGGAGCTGTTTTTT. V and J are TRBV30 and TRBJ2-2; TRBD2 might be the D (5 bases). The CDR3 length is 13 residues. The germline gives CDR1 GTSNPN, CDR2 SVGIG (reference sequence). Trimming took 3 bases from V and 6 from J, leaving 11 bases between them.